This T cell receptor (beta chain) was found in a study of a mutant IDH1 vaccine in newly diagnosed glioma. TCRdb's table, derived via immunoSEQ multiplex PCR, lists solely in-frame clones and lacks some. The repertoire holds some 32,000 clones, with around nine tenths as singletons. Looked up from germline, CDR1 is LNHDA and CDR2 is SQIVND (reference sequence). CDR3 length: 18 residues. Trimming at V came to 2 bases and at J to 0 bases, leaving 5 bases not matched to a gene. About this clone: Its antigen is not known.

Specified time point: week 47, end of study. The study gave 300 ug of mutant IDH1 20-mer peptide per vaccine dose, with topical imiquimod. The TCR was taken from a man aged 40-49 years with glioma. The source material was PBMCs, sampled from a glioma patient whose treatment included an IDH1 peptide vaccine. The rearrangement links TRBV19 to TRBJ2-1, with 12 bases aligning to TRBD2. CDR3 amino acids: CASSIKLAGGFSYNEQFF. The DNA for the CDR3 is TGTGCCAGTAGTATAAAACTAGCGGGAGGATTCTCCTACAATGAGCAGTTCTTC. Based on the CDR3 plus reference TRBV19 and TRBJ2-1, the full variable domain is DGGITQSPKYLFRKEGQNVTLSCEQNLNHDAMYWYRQDPGQGLRLIYYSQIVNDFQKGDIAEGYSVSREKKESFPLTVTSAQKNPTAFYLCASSIKLAGGFSYNEQFFGPGTRLTVL.